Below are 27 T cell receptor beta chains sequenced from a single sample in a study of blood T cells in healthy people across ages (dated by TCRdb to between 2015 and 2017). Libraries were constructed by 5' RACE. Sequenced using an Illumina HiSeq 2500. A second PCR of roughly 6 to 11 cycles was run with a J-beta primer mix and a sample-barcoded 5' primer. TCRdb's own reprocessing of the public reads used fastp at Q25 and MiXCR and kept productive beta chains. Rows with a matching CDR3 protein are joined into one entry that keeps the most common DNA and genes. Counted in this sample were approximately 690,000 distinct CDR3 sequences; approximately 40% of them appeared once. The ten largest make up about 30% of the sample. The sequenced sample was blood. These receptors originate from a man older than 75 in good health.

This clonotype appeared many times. The CDR3 loop reads CASSQVGPGSIEETQYF. For the CDR3, the DNA is TGCGCCAGCAGCCAAGTAGGACCTGGATCGATAGAAGAGACCCAGTACTTC. The rearrangement joins TRBV4-3 to TRBJ2-5; D remains ambiguous. Germline V lookup: CDR1 LGHNA, CDR2 YSLEER. The CDR3 spans 17 residues. V was clipped by 1 base and J by 3 bases, with 18 bases between them.

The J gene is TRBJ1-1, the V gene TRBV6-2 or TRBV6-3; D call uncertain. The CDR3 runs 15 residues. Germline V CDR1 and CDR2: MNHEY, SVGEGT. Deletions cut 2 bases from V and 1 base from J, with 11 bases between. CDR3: CASSYPRPRNTEAFF. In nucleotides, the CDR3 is TGTGCCAGCAGTTACCCCAGGCCAAGGAACACTGAAGCTTTCTTT.

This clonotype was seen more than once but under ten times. CDR3 region: CASSQVGGAQETQYF. As DNA, the CDR3 is TGTGCCAGCAGCCAAGTCGGGGGGGCCCAAGAGACCCAGTACTTC. The V gene is TRBV14, the J gene TRBJ2-5; 8 bases are a match to TRBD2. V gave up 1 base and J gave up 1 base; unmatched junction bases: 2. Germline CDR1 is SGHDN and CDR2 is FVKESK. The CDR3 covers 15 residues. Full variable domain (remainder filled in from reference TRBV14 and TRBJ2-5): EAGVTQFPSHSVIEKGQTVTLRCDPISGHDNLYWYRRVMGKEIKFLLHFVKESKQDESGMPNNRFLAERTGGTYSTLKVQPAELEDSGVYFCASSQVGGAQETQYFGPGTRLLVL.

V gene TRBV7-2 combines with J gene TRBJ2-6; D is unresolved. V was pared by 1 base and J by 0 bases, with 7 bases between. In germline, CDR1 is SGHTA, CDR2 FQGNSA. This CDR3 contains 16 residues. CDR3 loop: CASSLDRNSGANVLTF. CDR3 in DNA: TGTGCCAGCAGCTTAGATCGCAACTCTGGGGCCAACGTCCTGACTTTC.

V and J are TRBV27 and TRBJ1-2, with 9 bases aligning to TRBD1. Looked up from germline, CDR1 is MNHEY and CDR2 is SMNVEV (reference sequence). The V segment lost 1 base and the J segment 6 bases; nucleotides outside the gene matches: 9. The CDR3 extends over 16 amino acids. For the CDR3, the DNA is TGTGCCAGCAGTTTATGGGGGGGACAGGGAGGGGATGGCTACACCTTC. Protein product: CASSLWGGQGGDGYTF.

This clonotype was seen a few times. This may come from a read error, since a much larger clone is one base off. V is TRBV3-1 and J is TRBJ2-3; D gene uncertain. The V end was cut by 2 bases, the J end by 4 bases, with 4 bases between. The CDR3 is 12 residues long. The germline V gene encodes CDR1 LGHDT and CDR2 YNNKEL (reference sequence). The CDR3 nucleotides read TGTGCCAGCAGCCAAAGCGCAGATACGCAGTATTTT. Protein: CASSQSADTQYF.

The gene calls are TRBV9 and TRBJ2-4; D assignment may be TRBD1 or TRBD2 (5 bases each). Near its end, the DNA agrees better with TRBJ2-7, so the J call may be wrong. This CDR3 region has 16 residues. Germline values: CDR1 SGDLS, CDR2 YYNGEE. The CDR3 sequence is CASSVAHDRGVYEQYF. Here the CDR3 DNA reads TGTGCCAGCAGCGTAGCCCACGACAGAGGGGTGTACGAGCAGTACTTC.

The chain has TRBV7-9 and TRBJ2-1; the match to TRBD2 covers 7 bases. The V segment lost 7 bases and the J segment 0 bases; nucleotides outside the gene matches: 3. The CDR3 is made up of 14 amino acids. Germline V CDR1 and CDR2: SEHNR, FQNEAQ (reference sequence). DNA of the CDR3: TGTGCCAGCATCGGGGGGAGCTCCTACAATGAGCAGTTCTTC. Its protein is CASIGGSSYNEQFF.

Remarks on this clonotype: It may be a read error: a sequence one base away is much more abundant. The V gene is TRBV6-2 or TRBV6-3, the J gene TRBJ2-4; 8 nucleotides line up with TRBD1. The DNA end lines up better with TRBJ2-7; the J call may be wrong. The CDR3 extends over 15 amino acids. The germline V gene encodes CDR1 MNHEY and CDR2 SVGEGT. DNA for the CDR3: TGTGCCAGCAGAAATGGACAGGGTAGCTCCGACGAGCAGTACTTC. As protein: CASRNGQGSSDEQYF.

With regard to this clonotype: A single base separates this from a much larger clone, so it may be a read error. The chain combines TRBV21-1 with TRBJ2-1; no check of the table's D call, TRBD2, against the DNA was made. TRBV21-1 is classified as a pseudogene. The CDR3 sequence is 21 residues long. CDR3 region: CASSKARTGLTLAGEPGEQFF. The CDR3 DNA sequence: TGTGCCAGCAGCAAAGCCAGGACAGGACTGACCTTAGCGGGAGAGCCTGGTGAGCAGTTCTTC.

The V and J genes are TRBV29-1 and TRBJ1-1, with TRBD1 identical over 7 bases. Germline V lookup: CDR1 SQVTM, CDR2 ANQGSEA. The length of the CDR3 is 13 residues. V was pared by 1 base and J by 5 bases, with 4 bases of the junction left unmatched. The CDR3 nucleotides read TGCAGCGTTGAAGCCCTACAGGGGACTGAAGCTTTCTTT. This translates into CSVEALQGTEAFF.

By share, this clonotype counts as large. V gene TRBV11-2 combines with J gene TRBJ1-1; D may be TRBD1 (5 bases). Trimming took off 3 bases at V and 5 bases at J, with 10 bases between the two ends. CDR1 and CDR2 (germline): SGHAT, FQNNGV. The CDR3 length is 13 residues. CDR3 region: CASSLEGHTEAFF. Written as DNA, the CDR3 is TGTGCCAGCAGCTTGGAGGGGCATACTGAAGCTTTCTTT.

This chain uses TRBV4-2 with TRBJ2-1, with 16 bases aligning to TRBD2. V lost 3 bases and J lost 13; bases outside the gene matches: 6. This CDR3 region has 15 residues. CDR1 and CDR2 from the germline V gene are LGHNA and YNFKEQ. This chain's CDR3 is CASSQVGTSGREQFF. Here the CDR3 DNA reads TGTGCCAGCAGCCAGGTCGGGACTAGCGGGAGGGAACAGTTCTTC.

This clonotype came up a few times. CDR3 in amino acids: CASSFINSGANVLTF. CDR3 sequence (DNA): TGTGCCAGCAGTTTTATAAACTCTGGGGCCAACGTCCTGACTTTC. J is TRBJ2-6 and V is TRBV6-2 or TRBV6-3; D not resolved. V gave up 4 bases and J gave up 0 bases, with 7 bases separating them. The CDR3 runs 15 residues. Germline-derived CDR1 and CDR2 are MNHEY and SVGEGT.

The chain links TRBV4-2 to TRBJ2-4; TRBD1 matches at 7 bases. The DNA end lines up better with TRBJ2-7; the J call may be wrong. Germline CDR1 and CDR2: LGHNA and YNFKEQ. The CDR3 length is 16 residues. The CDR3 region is CASSQEGSRGPYEQYF. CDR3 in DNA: TGTGCCAGCAGCCAAGAGGGGTCAAGGGGGCCTTACGAGCAGTACTTC.

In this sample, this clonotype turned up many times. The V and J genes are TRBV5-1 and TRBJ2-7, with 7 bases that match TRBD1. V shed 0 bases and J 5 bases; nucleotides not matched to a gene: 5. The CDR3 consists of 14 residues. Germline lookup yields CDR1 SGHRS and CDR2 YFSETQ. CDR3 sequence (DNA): TGCGCCAGCAGCTTGGCTAACAGGGGACACGAGCAGTACTTC. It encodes CASSLANRGHEQYF.

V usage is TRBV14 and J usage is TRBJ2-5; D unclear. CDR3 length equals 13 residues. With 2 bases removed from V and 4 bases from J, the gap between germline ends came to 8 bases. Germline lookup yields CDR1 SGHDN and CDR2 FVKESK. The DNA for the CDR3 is TGTGCCAGCAGCCAACGATACCGAGAGACCCAGTACTTC. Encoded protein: CASSQRYRETQYF. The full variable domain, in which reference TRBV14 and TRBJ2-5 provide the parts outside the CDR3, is EAGVTQFPSHSVIEKGQTVTLRCDPISGHDNLYWYRRVMGKEIKFLLHFVKESKQDESGMPNNRFLAERTGGTYSTLKVQPAELEDSGVYFCASSQRYRETQYFGPGTRLLVL.

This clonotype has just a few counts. The CDR3 sequence is CASSLRLEAFF. The CDR3 nucleotides read TGTGCCAGCAGTTTGAGGCTAGAAGCTTTCTTT. The chain links TRBV28 to TRBJ1-1; D remains ambiguous. V lost 3 bases to trimming and J lost 8 bases, with 7 bases between them. CDR3 size: 11 residues. Germline values: CDR1 MDHEN, CDR2 SYDVKM.

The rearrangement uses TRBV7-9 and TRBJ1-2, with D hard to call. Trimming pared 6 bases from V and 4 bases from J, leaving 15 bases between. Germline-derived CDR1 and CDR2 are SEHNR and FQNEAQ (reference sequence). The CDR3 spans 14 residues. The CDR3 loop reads CASREPGTTYGYTF. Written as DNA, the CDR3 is TGTGCCAGCAGGGAACCTGGAACTACCTATGGCTACACCTTC.

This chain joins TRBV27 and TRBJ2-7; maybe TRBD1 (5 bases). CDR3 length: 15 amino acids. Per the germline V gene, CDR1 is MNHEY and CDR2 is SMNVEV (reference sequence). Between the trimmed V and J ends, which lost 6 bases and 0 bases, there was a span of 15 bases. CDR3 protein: CASRKQSQGSYEQYF. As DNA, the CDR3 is TGTGCCAGCAGGAAACAGAGCCAGGGCTCCTACGAGCAGTACTTC.

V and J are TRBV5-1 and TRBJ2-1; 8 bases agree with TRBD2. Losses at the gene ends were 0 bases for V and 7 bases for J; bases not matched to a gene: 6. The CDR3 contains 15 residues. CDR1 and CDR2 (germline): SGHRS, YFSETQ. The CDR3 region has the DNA TGCGCCAGCAGCTTGGTTCTGCGGGGGGATAATGAGCAGTTCTTC. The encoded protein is CASSLVLRGDNEQFF.

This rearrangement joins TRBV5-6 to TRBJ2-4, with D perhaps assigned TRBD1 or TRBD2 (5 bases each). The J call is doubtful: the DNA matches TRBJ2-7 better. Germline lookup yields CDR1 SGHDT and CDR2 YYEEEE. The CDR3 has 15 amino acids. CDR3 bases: TGTGCCAGCAGCCGAGGGGTACCCCGACGGGACGAGCAGTACTTC. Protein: CASSRGVPRRDEQYF.

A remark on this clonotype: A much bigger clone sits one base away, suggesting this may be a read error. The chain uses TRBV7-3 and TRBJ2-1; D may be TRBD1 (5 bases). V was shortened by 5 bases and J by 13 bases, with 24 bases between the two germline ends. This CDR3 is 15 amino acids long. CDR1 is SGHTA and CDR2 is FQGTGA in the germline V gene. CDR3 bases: TGTGCCAGCAGCCAATCGGGCAGGGTGAGAGAGACCCAGTTCTTC. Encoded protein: CASSQSGRVRETQFF.

For the CDR3, the DNA is TGTGCCAGCAGTAGTGTGAGGGAGGCAGCGTCCTACAATGAGCAGTTCTTC. It encodes CASSSVREAASYNEQFF. This sequence joins TRBV25-1 and TRBJ2-1; a possible D gene is TRBD2 (6 bases). The germline gives CDR1 MGHDK, CDR2 SYGVNS. V was cut by 5 bases and J by 1 base, with 18 bases left in between. The CDR3 consists of 17 residues. The complete variable domain, with remaining parts taken from reference TRBV25-1 and TRBJ2-1, reads EADIYQTPRYLVIGTGKKITLECSQTMGHDKMYWYQQDPGMELHLIHYSYGVNSTEKGDLSSESTVSRIRTEHFPLTLESARPSHTSQYLCASSSVREAASYNEQFFGPGTRLTVL.

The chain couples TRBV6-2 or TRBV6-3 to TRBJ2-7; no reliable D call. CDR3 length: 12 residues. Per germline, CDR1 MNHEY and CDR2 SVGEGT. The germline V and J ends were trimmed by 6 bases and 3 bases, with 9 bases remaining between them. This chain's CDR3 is CASRTTDYEQYF. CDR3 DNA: TGTGCCAGCAGGACGACGGACTACGAGCAGTACTTC.

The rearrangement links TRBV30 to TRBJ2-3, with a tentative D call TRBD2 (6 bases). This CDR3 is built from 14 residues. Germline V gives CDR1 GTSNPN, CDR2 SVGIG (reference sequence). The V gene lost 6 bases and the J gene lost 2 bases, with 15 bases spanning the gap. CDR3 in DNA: TGTGCCTGCCATGTAGCGGCTATCACAGATACGCAGTATTTT. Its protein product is CACHVAAITDTQYF.

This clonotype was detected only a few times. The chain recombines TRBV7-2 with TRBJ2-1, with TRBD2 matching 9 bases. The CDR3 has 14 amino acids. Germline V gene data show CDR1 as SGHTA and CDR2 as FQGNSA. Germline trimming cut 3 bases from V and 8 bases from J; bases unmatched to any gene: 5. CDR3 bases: TGTGCCAGCAGCTTGGGACTAGCCACACATGAGCAGTTCTTC. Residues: CASSLGLATHEQFF.